This T cell receptor (beta chain) came from a study of blood T cell repertoires in COVID-19. By proportion, this clone is medium-sized. Seattle patients were enrolled during active infection and followed longitudinally. Original handling: The assay estimated nucleated cells by amplifying reference gene primers. This table comes from immunoSEQ multiplex PCR, and its TCRdb copy is limited to in-frame clones, with some not included. The DNA gave D and trimming, while V, J and clone size come from that table. The table has under 90,000 clones, 70% to 90% seen once. CDR1 SGDLS and CDR2 YYNGEE come from the germline V gene. CDR3 size: 12 residues. Trimming removed 3 bases from V and 6 bases from J, with 10 bases in between.

This sequence was found in a woman between 50 and 59 years old with COVID-19, enrolled during active disease. The sequencing input was peripheral blood. This chain joins TRBV9 and TRBJ2-7, with D possibly matching TRBD2 (5 bases). CDR3 amino acids: CASSGDSAEQYF. The CDR3 DNA is TGTGCCAGCAGCGGAGATAGCGCCGAGCAGTACTTC.